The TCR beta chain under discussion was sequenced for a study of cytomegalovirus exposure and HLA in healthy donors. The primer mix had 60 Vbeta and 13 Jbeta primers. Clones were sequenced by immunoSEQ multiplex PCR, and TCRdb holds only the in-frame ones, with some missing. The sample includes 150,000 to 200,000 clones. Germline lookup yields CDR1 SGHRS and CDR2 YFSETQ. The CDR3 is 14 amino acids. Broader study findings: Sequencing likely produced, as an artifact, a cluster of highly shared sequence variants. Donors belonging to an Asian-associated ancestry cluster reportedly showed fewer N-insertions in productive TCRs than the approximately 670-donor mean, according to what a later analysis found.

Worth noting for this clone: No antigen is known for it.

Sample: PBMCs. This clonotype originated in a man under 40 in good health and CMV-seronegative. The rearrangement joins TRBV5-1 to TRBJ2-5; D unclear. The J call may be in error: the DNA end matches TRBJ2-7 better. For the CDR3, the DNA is TGCGCCAGCAGCTTGTGGGCGGACTCCTACGAGCAGTACTTC. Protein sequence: CASSLWADSYEQYF.